The rows below give T cell receptor beta chains drawn from one sample of a study of shared clonotypes between healthy human individuals. Assay: immunoSEQ multiplex PCR; the TCRdb copy retains only in-frame clones and omits some. In the table there are about 560,000 clones, roughly 79% of which are singletons. The sequencing input was PBMCs. The origin of the receptors is a woman aged 40 to 49 in good health. Some clones in this sample may be carry-over from other donors' samples. Each CDR3 is given with its conserved first and last residue. Fields, in order: V gene, clone size, D gene, J gene, CDR3 protein, CDR3 DNA. The D gene is left open where the match is weak. Size tells how often a clone was seen (once, few, many) or the class of an expanded clone, and some rows leave it out.

TRBV4-1	NA	NA	TRBJ1-2	CASSQSKPWGYGYTF	TGCGCCAGCAGCCAAAGTAAGCCCTGGGGCTATGGCTACACCTTC
TRBV7-9	NA	NA	TRBJ1-3	CASSLSGVPGNTIYF	TGTGCCAGCAGCTTATCGGGGGTCCCTGGAAACACCATATATTTT
TRBV5-1	few	NA	TRBJ2-1	CASSFGNNEQFF	TGCGCCAGCAGCTTTGGAAACAATGAGCAGTTCTTC
TRBV28	NA	NA	TRBJ1-2	CASSLAGWGGHTF	TGTGCCAGCAGTTTAGCGGGTTGGGGAGGCCACACCTTC
TRBV2	NA	NA	TRBJ1-2	CASRSTASNYGYTF	TGTGCCAGCAGGAGCACAGCGTCCAACTATGGCTACACCTTC
TRBV6-4	NA	NA	TRBJ1-1	CASSDGIEAFF	TGTGCCAGCAGTGACGGGATTGAAGCTTTCTTT
TRBV4-3	once	TRBD2	TRBJ2-1	CASSQDLLAGANEQFF	TGCGCCAGCAGCCAAGATCTGCTAGCGGGAGCCAATGAGCAGTTCTTC
TRBV28	NA	TRBD1	TRBJ1-2	CASSFRDRGQGYTF	TGTGCCAGCAGTTTTCGAGACAGGGGGCAAGGCTACACCTTC
TRBV13	many	NA	TRBJ2-1	CASSLGQLVSEQFF	TGTGCCAGCAGCTTAGGCCAACTGGTCTCTGAGCAGTTCTTC
TRBV5-1	NA	NA	TRBJ2-7	CASSLGILRGSYEQYF	TGCGCCAGCAGCCTCGGGATTCTCAGGGGCTCCTACGAGCAGTACTTC
TRBV15	few	TRBD2	TRBJ2-7	CATSRVAGAYEQYF	TGTGCCACCAGCAGGGTAGCGGGTGCCTACGAGCAGTACTTC
TRBV4-2	NA	TRBD1	TRBJ1-1	CASSQDGAGGAFF	TGTGCCAGCAGCCAAGATGGGGCAGGGGGAGCTTTCTTT
TRBV5-1	NA	TRBD1	TRBJ2-7	CASSQTGPYEQYF	TGCGCCAGCAGCCAGACAGGGCCCTACGAGCAGTACTTC
TRBV28	NA	NA	TRBJ1-5	CASGGYSNQPQHF	TGTGCCAGCGGGGGATATAGCAATCAGCCCCAGCATTTT
TRBV11-2	NA	TRBD1	TRBJ2-7	CASSFSDRGRLYEQYF	TGTGCCAGCAGCTTTTCGGACAGGGGGCGGCTCTACGAGCAGTACTTC
TRBV28	NA	NA	TRBJ1-1	CASLTPSPLPRVNTEAFF	TGTGCCAGCCTTACCCCCTCTCCACTCCCTAGGGTGAACACTGAAGCTTTCTTT
TRBV5-1	NA	NA	TRBJ2-1	CASSLGTGGEQFF	TGCGCCAGCAGCTTGGGTACAGGAGGCGAGCAGTTCTTC
TRBV28	NA	NA	TRBJ1-2	CASSFGDGGGYTF	TGTGCCAGCAGTTTCGGGGACGGTGGGGGCTACACCTTC
TRBV5-4	NA	NA	TRBJ2-7	CASSLVGGEQYF	TGTGCCAGCAGCTTGGTGGGGGGCGAGCAGTACTTC
TRBV5-1	NA	NA	TRBJ1-5	CASSLGYGEYQPQHF	TGCGCCAGCAGCTTGGGTTACGGGGAGTATCAGCCCCAGCATTTT
TRBV19	once	NA	TRBJ2-5	CASSWDTEETQYF	TGTGCCAGTAGTTGGGACACAGAAGAGACCCAGTACTTC
TRBV5-1	NA	NA	TRBJ2-5	CAGGVADFHPNQETQYF	TGCGCCGGCGGGGTAGCGGACTTTCACCCAAACCAAGAGACCCAGTACTTC
TRBV27	NA	NA	TRBJ2-5	CASRRVFQETQYF	TGTGCCAGCAGGAGGGTCTTCCAAGAGACCCAGTACTTC
TRBV2	NA	NA	TRBJ2-5	CASAMARQETQYF	TGTGCCAGCGCAATGGCACGACAAGAGACCCAGTACTTC
TRBV28	NA	NA	TRBJ2-1	CASMILNNEQFF	TGTGCCAGCATGATTCTTAACAATGAGCAGTTCTTC
TRBV9	NA	NA	TRBJ2-3	CASSVTQQDTQYF	TGTGCCAGCAGCGTGACCCAGCAGGATACGCAGTATTTT
TRBV11-2	NA	NA	TRBJ2-1	CASSLTMGQAYNEQFF	TGTGCCAGCAGCTTAACTATGGGACAAGCATACAATGAGCAGTTCTTC
TRBV11-1	many	TRBD1	TRBJ1-1	CASSRDRGTTEAFF	TGTGCCAGCAGCCGGGACAGAGGGACTACTGAAGCTTTCTTT
TRBV27	NA	NA	TRBJ2-1	CASSLGAEQFF	TGTGCCAGCAGTTTGGGCGCCGAGCAGTTCTTC
TRBV2	few	TRBD2	TRBJ2-7	CASSEGGSSYEQYF	TGTGCCAGCAGTGAAGGCGGGAGCTCCTACGAGCAGTACTTC
TRBV2	NA	TRBD1	TRBJ1-1	CASNPDRAGTEAFF	TGTGCCAGCAATCCGGACAGGGCCGGGACCGAAGCTTTCTTT